This is a list of T cell receptor beta chains from one sample in a study of post-analysis software for immune sequencing data. TCRdb passed the PCR reads through MiXCR, listing each CDR3 protein once. The sample has about 540,000 distinct CDR3 sequences; less than 40% are singletons. The sequenced sample was blood. The receptor set was obtained from a girl aged 2 to 17 with multiple sclerosis. Each CDR3 is given without its conserved first and last residue. D genes are given only for firm matches. Not every row has a clone size; where given, it reads once, few, many or a size class.

CDR3 protein	J gene	V gene	D gene	clone size
ATSRDLPEETQY	TRBJ2-5	TRBV15	NA	NA
ASSLASGQRVYGYT	TRBJ1-2	TRBV5-1	TRBD1	few
SAKGLSTYNEQF	TRBJ2-1	TRBV20-1	NA	few
ASSYDQGAGQPQH	TRBJ1-5	TRBV6-5	TRBD1	few
SARDRAAQGTQY	NA	TRBV20-1	NA	NA
ASSEEGYGANVLT	TRBJ2-6	TRBV6-1	NA	NA
ASSFRAGPLLEQY	TRBJ2-5	TRBV11-2	NA	NA
ASSPTGAQPQH	TRBJ1-5	TRBV25-1	NA	NA
ASSTSTDTQY	TRBJ2-3	TRBV5-4	NA	few
ASSLGTGQNEQF	TRBJ2-1	TRBV5-5	TRBD1	few
ASSFRGPDLGNQPQH	TRBJ1-5	TRBV12-3/TRBV12-4	NA	NA
ASSQGESPLH	TRBJ1-6	TRBV3-1	NA	NA
ASSFRALHQPQH	TRBJ1-5	TRBV12-3/TRBV12-4	NA	few
ASSLGLAGFPDTQY	TRBJ2-3	TRBV11-2	TRBD2	NA
ASSRRSGQAPRETQY	TRBJ2-5	TRBV5-1	TRBD1	few
ASSLRRGDNEQF	TRBJ2-1	TRBV7-2	NA	few
ASSLRTDQLETQY	NA	TRBV5-1	NA	NA
ASSLSLQAGLQTAKNIQY	TRBJ2-4	TRBV12-3/TRBV12-4	NA	NA
ASSEALGSPYEQY	TRBJ2-7	TRBV2	NA	NA
ASVDRSYGYT	TRBJ1-2	TRBV28	NA	NA
SARGVSSYNEQF	TRBJ2-1	TRBV20-1	NA	NA
ASSPGGLSIQETQY	TRBJ2-5	TRBV5-8	NA	NA
ASTGPDRSSYNEQF	TRBJ2-1	TRBV6-5	TRBD1	NA
ASSPQLAGGRYNEQF	TRBJ2-1	TRBV14	TRBD2	NA
ASSLGTSGAGGQF	TRBJ2-1	TRBV7-9	TRBD2	NA
ASSSGSPGETQY	TRBJ2-5	TRBV5-1	NA	NA
AISEAGLQETQY	TRBJ2-5	TRBV10-3	NA	few